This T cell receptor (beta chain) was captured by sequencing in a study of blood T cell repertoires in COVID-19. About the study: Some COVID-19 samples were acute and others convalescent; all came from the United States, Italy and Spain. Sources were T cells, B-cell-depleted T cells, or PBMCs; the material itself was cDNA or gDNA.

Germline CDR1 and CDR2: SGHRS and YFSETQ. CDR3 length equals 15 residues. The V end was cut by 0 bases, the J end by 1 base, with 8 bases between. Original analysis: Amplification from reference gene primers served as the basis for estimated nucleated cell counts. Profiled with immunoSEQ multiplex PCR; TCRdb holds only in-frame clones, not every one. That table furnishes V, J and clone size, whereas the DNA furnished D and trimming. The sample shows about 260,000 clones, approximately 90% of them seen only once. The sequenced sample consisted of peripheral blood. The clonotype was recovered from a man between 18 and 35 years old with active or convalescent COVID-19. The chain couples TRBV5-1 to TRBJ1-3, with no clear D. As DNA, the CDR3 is TGCGCCAGCAGCTTGGGTAGGAGTTCTGGAAACACCATATATTTT. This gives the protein CASSLGRSSGNTIYF.